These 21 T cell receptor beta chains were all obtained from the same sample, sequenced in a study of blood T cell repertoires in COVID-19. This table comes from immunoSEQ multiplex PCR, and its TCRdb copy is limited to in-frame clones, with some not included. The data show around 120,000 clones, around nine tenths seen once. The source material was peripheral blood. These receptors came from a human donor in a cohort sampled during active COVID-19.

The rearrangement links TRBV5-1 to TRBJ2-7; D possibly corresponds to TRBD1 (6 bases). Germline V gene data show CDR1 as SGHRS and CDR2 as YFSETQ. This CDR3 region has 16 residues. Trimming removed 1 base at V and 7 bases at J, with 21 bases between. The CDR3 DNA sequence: TGCGCCAGCAGCTTGATTCAGGGGCTGCCCGTACGTGAGCAGTACTTC. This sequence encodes CASSLIQGLPVREQYF.

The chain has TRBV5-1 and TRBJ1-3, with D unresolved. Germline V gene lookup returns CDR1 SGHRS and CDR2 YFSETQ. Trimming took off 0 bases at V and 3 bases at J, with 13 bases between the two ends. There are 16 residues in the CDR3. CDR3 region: CASSLVYSGFGNTIYF. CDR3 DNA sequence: TGCGCCAGCAGCTTGGTTTATTCGGGGTTTGGAAACACCATATATTTT.

CDR3 amino acids: CASSLGAGADNEQFF. The CDR3 DNA follows: TGTGCCAGCAGCCTCGGAGCGGGAGCTGACAATGAGCAGTTCTTC. V gene TRBV11-2 combines with J gene TRBJ2-1; 8 positions match TRBD2. V dropped 5 bases and J dropped 5; count of bases not matched to a gene: 8. The germline gives CDR1 SGHAT, CDR2 FQNNGV. The CDR3 totals 15 residues.

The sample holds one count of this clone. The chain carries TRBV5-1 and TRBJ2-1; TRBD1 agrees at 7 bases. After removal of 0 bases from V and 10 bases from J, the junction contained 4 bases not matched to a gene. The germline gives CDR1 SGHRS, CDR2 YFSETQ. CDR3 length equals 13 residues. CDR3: CASSLAQGDEQFF. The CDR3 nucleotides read TGCGCCAGCAGCTTGGCCCAGGGGGACGAGCAGTTCTTC.

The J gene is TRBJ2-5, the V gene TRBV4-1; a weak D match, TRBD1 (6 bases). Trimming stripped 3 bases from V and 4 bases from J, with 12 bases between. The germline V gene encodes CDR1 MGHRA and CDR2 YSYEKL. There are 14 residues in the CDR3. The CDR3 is CASSHLLGGETQYF. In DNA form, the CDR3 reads TGCGCCAGCAGCCACTTATTAGGGGGAGAGACCCAGTACTTC.

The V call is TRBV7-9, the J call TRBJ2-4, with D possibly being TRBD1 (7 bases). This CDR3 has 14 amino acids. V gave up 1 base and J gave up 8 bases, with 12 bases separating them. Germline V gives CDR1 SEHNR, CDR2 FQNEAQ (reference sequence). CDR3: CASSLEGRGDIQYF. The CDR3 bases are TGTGCCAGCAGCTTAGAAGGCAGGGGGGACATTCAGTACTTC.

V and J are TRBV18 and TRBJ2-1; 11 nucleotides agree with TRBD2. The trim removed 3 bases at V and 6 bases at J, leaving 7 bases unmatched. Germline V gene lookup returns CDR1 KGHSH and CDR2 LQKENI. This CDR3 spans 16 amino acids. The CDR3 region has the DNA TGTGCCAGCTCACCGATGCCGGGGACTAGCGGCAATGAGCAGTTCTTC. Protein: CASSPMPGTSGNEQFF.

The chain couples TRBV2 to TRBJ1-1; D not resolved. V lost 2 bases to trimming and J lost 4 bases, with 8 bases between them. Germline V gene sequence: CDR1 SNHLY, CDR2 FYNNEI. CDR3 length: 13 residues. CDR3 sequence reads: CASSERSGTEAFF. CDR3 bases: TGTGCCAGCAGTGAAAGGTCGGGCACTGAAGCTTTCTTT.

CDR3 sequence (DNA): TGTGCCAGCAGTGAACGGACAGGGCAGAATTACGAGCAGTACTTC. Residues: CASSERTGQNYEQYF. The V and J genes are TRBV6-1 and TRBJ2-7; 8 bases are a match to TRBD1. CDR1 is MNHNS and CDR2 is SASEGT in the germline V gene. After removal of 2 bases from V and 4 bases from J, the junction contained 7 bases not matched to a gene. The CDR3 length is 15 residues.

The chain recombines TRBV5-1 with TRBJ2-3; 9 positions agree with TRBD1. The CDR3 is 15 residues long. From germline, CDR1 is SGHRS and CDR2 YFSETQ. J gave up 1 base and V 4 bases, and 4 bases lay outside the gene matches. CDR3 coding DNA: TGCGCCAGCAGCCCGGGACAGGGACGCACAGATACGCAGTATTTT. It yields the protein CASSPGQGRTDTQYF.

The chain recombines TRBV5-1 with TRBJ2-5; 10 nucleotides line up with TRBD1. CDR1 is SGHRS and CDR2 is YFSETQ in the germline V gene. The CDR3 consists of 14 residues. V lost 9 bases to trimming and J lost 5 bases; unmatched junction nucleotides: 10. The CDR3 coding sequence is TGCGCCACTGCCTGGGGGACAGGGGAGGAGACCCAGTACTTC. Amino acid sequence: CATAWGTGEETQYF.

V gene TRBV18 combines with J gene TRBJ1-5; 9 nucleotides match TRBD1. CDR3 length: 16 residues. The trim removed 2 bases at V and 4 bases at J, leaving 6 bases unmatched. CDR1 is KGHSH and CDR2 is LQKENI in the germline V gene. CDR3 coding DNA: TGTGCCAGCTCACCAACCGGGACAGGGTTTAATCAGCCCCAGCATTTT. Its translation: CASSPTGTGFNQPQHF. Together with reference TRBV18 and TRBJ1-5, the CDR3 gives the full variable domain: NAGVMQNPRHLVRRRGQEARLRCSPMKGHSHVYWYRQLPEEGLKFMVYLQKENIIDESGMPKERFSAEFPKEGPSILRIQQVVRGDSAAYFCASSPTGTGFNQPQHFGDGTRLSIL.

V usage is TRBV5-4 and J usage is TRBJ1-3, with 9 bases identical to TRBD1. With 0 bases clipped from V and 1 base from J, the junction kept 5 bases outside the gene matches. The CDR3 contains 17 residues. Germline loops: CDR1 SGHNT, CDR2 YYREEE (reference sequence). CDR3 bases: TGTGCCAGCAGCTTGGTAGCCGGGACAGGGTCTGGAAACACCATATATTTT. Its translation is CASSLVAGTGSGNTIYF.

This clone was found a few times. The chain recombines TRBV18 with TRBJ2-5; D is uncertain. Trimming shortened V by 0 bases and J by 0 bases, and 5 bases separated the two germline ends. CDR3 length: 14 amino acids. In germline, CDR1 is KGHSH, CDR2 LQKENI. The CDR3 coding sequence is TGTGCCAGCTCACCACCGTCGGACCAAGAGACCCAGTACTTC. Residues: CASSPPSDQETQYF.

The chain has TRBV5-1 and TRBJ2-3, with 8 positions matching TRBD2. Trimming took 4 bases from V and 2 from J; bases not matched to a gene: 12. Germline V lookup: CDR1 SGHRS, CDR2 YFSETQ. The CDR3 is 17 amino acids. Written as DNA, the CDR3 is TGCGCCAGCAGCCTATTACCGACTAGCGTGATCACAGATACGCAGTATTTT. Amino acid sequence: CASSLLPTSVITDTQYF.

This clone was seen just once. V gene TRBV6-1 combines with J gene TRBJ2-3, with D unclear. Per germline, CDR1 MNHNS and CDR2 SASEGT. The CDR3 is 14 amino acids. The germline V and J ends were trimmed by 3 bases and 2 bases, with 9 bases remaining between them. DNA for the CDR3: TGTGCCAGCAGTGAGATCGTAGCCACAGATACGCAGTATTTT. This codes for CASSEIVATDTQYF.

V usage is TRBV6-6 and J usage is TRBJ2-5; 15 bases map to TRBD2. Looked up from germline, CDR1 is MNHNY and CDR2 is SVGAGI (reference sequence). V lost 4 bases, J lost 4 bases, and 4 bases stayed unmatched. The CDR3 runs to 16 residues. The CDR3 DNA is TGTGCCAGCAGTTGGACTAGCGGGAGGGGAGGAGAGACCCAGTACTTC. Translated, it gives CASSWTSGRGGETQYF.

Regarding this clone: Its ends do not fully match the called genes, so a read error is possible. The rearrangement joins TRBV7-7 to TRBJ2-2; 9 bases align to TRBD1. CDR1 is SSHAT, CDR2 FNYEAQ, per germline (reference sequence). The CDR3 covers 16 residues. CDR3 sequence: CASSPTGTGIGGELFF. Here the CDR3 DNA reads TGTGCTAGCAGTCCTACCGGGACAGGGATAGGCGGGGAGCTGTTTTTT.

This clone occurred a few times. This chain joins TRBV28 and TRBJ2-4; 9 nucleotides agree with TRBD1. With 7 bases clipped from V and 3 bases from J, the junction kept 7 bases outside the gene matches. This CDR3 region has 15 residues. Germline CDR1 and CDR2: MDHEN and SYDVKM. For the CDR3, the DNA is TGTGCCAGCAATCCACAGGGGGCGCACAAAAACATTCAGTACTTC. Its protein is CASNPQGAHKNIQYF.

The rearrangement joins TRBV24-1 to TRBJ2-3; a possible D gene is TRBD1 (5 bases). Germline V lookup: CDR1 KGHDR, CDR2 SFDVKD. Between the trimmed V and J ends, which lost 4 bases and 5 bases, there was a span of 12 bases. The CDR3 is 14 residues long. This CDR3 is CATSDNTQGDTQYF. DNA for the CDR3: TGTGCCACCAGTGACAATACCCAGGGAGATACGCAGTATTTT.

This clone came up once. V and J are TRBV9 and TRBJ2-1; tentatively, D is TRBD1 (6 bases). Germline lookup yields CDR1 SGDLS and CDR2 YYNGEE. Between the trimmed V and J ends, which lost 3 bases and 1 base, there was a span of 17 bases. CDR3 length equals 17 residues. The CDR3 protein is CASSGPSGDRSYNEQFF. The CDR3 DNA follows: TGTGCCAGCAGCGGCCCCTCAGGGGATCGTTCCTACAATGAGCAGTTCTTC.